This entry lists 23 T cell receptor beta chains sequenced from one sample in a study of tumor-infiltrating lymphocytes in primary liver carcinoma. Unsorted bulk tissue of about 18-32 mg yielded co-extracted RNA and DNA. A primer matching the constant region was used to make TCR beta cDNA from 500 to 650 ng of total RNA. Libraries covering TCR beta were generated through three nested multiplex PCR rounds (using a slightly modified ARM-PCR). The opening two PCR rounds, ten to eleven cycles each, paired TRBV1-TRBV30 forward primers with a C-beta reverse primer. TCRdb re-analysed the multiplex PCR reads in MiXCR, keeping a single row per CDR3 protein. Seen here are approximately 190,000 distinct CDR3 sequences, around four fifths observed once, and the top ten hold 15% to 20%. Sequencing was carried out using tumor tissue from primary liver carcinoma. All receptors come from a man between 40 and 49 years old with primary liver carcinoma and hepatitis B virus infection.

Remarks on this clonotype: One end of the junction is discordant with germline, which a read error may explain. This sequence joins TRBV14 and TRBJ2-3; no definite D call. The germline V gene has CDR1 SGHDN and CDR2 FVKESK. The CDR3 runs to 13 residues. CDR3 residues: CASSQGNSDTQNF. For the CDR3, the DNA is TGTGCCAGCAGCCAAGGTAACTCAGATACGCAGAATTTT.

The sample holds many counts of this clonotype. The rearrangement uses TRBV4-2 and TRBJ1-1, with D unclear. Germline assignment: CDR1 LGHNA and CDR2 YNFKEQ. The CDR3 sequence is 14 residues long. V was cut by 0 bases and J by 0 bases, with 5 bases left in between. Here the CDR3 DNA reads TGTGCCAGCAGCCAAGATCCCATGAACACTGAAGCTTTCTTT. Its translation is CASSQDPMNTEAFF.

About this clonotype itself: The junction differs from germline at one of its ends, possibly a read error. The chain combines TRBV12-3 or TRBV12-4 with TRBJ1-2; weak D call: TRBD1 (5 bases). The CDR3 consists of 14 residues. The chain's CDR3 is CARSLRGVDYGYAF. CDR3 DNA sequence: TGTGCCAGGAGTTTGAGGGGCGTCGACTATGGCTACGCCTTC.

In its sample, this clonotype was seen once. The CDR3 ends on some other residue instead of the conserved phenylalanine or tryptophan, so this is likely a read error. This chain connects TRBV6-1 to TRBJ1-2; unclear D gene. From germline, CDR1 is MNHNS and CDR2 SASEGT. V dropped 7 bases and J dropped 5 bases, with 8 bases sitting between them. This CDR3 is built from 11 residues. In nucleotides, the CDR3 is TGTGCCAGCAATGAGTTTTATGGCTACACCTTA. It encodes CASNEFYGYTL.

The DNA of the CDR3 is TGTGCCAGCAGTTTTACGGGTTCCTCCTGCGTGCAGTACTTC. Translated: CASSFTGSSCVQYF. The chain uses TRBV6-6 and TRBJ2-7; D is uncertain. The CDR3 totals 14 residues. Germline lookup yields CDR1 MNHNY and CDR2 SVGAGI (reference sequence). V dropped 4 bases and J dropped 9 bases, with 19 bases sitting between them.

This clonotype was seen a single time. Sequence at one end of the junction differs from germline and may be a read error. V gene TRBV12-5 combines with J gene TRBJ2-4; possible D gene TRBD2, 5 bases. This CDR3 spans 15 amino acids. Germline-derived CDR1 and CDR2 are LGHNT and FRNRAP. The CDR3 protein is CASGLRGLAENIQYF. As DNA, the CDR3 is TGTGCTAGTGGTCTAAGAGGGTTAGCCGAAAACATTCAGTACTTC.

Note on this clonotype: Because the CDR3 is missing its conserved closing phenylalanine or tryptophan, this is likely a read error. The gene calls are TRBV29-1 and TRBJ2-3; TRBD2 aligns across 16 bases. Germline CDR1 reads SQVTM; CDR2 reads ANQGSEA. The CDR3 has 16 amino acids. CDR3 in DNA: TGCAGCCTCCAGGGACTAGCGGGAGGGAGGGCAGATGCGCAGTATTAT. Translating gives CSLQGLAGGRADAQYY.

This chain joins TRBV4-3 and TRBJ2-5; TRBD1 is a possible D gene (5 bases). V was shortened by 1 base and J by 10 bases, with 16 bases between the two germline ends. The germline CDR1 and CDR2 sequences are LGHNA and YSLEER. The CDR3 spans 14 residues. The chain's CDR3 is CASSQGGARSIQYF. The DNA of the CDR3 is TGCGCCAGCAGCCAAGGGGGCGCCAGATCGATCCAGTACTTC.

Regarding this clonotype: A junction end diverges from the germline sequence, so it may reflect a read error. The genes are TRBV29-1 and TRBJ2-5; maybe TRBD2 (6 bases). CDR3 length: 13 residues. The germline V gene has CDR1 SQVTM and CDR2 ANQGSEA. The CDR3 DNA reads as TGCGGCGTTGAAGATCCGGTTCGGGAGATCCAGTACTTC. It yields the protein CGVEDPVREIQYF. The variable domain in full, with the rest retrieved from reference TRBV29-1 and TRBJ2-5, is SAVISQKPSRDICQRGTSLTIQCQVDSQVTMMFWYRQQPGQSLTLIATANQGSEATYESGFVIDKFPISRPNLTFSTLTVSNMSPEDSSIYLCGVEDPVREIQYFGPGTRLLVL.

This clonotype was observed once. A junction end diverges from the germline sequence, so it may reflect a read error. The J gene is TRBJ2-3, the V gene TRBV2; D remains unclear. Germline lookup yields CDR1 SNHLY and CDR2 FYNNEI. The CDR3 runs 13 residues. Here the CDR3 DNA reads TGTGCCAGCAGAGCGCCGAGCATAGATACGCAGTATTTT. Translating it yields CASRAPSIDTQYF.

About this clonotype itself: This may come from a read error, since a much larger clone is one base off. This chain uses TRBV14 with TRBJ1-3; D is unclear. CDR3 length equals 15 residues. Germline loops: CDR1 SGHDN, CDR2 FVKESK. The CDR3 DNA follows: TGTGCCTGCAGCCAAGATCACAGCTCTGGAAACACCATATATTTT. Translating it yields CACSQDHSSGNTIYF.

Notes on this clonotype: An end of the junction does not agree with germline; a read error may underlie this. This sequence joins TRBV4-3 and TRBJ2-3, with D perhaps matching TRBD2 (6 bases). The CDR3 has 18 amino acids. From germline, CDR1 is LGHNA and CDR2 YSLEER. CDR3 sequence reads: CTSSQDATRRANTDTQYF. CDR3 bases: TGCACCAGCAGCCAAGATGCGACCCGGAGGGCCAACACAGATACGCAGTATTTT.

A word on this clonotype: At one end the junction does not follow the germline gene, possibly because of a read error. The genes are TRBV5-1 and TRBJ2-1; 9 bases are a match to TRBD2. This CDR3 region has 15 residues. In germline, CDR1 is SGHRS, CDR2 YFSETQ. Here the CDR3 DNA reads TGCGTCAGCACCTTGACGGCGGGAGGGAGCCATGAGCAGTTCTTC. Amino acid sequence: CVSTLTAGGSHEQFF.

The rearrangement uses TRBV4-3 and TRBJ2-3, with 8 bases that match TRBD2. Unmatched junction bases numbered 13, after V lost 3 bases and J lost 5 bases. The length of the CDR3 is 17 residues. Germline V gene sequence: CDR1 LGHNA, CDR2 YSLEER. For the CDR3, the DNA is TGCGCCAGCAGCCATGATACCGACGCGGGAGGTAGAGATACGCAGTATTTT. Translation: CASSHDTDAGGRDTQYF.

With regard to this clonotype: The junction shows a germline mismatch at one end, possibly a read error. The CDR3 here is CASSKTGSTDMQYF. The CDR3 nucleotides are TGTGCCAGCAGTAAGACAGGGTCCACAGATATGCAGTATTTT. V usage is TRBV2 and J usage is TRBJ2-3, with 7 bases aligning to TRBD1. The V gene's germline CDR1 is SNHLY and CDR2 FYNNEI. The CDR3 has 14 residues.

The chain uses TRBV28 and TRBJ1-2; 7 nucleotides align to TRBD1. From germline, CDR1 is MDHEN and CDR2 SYDVKM. The CDR3 has 14 residues. J lost 8 bases, V lost 9 bases, and 15 bases had no gene match. In DNA, the CDR3 is TGTGCCAGGAGCTTTCAGGGGGGAACGGGCGGCTACACCTTC. Translated, it gives CARSFQGGTGGYTF.

Remarks on this clonotype: The junction and the germline gene differ at one end; a read error may be behind it. This rearrangement joins TRBV29-1 to TRBJ2-3, with 9 positions matching TRBD1. Looked up from germline, CDR1 is SQVTM and CDR2 is ANQGSEA. The CDR3 spans 14 residues. The CDR3: CIVRGTGSSDTQYF. The DNA for the CDR3 is TGCATCGTGAGGGGGACAGGGAGTTCAGATACACAGTATTTT.

About this clonotype itself: A read error may explain this, as a much larger clone is one base away. The CDR3 here is CATNDARDRGQETQYF. DNA for the CDR3: TGTGCCACCAATGATGCCCGGGACAGGGGCCAAGAGACCCAGTACTTC. The rearrangement joins TRBV24-1 to TRBJ2-5; TRBD1 agrees at 10 bases. In germline, CDR1 is KGHDR, CDR2 SFDVKD. This CDR3 has 16 amino acids.

Regarding this clonotype: An end of the junction differs from the germline gene, which may be a read error. The chain joins TRBV11-3 to TRBJ2-1; unclear D gene. CDR3 length equals 14 residues. Per the germline V gene, CDR1 is SGHNT and CDR2 is YENEEA. This CDR3 reads CACSLGISNNEQFF. Written as DNA, the CDR3 is TGTGCCTGCAGCTTAGGCATCTCGAATAATGAGCAGTTCTTC.

The chain is built from TRBV7-9 and TRBJ2-5; 8 bases are shared with TRBD1. The ends lost 0 bases at V and 4 bases at J; junction bases unmatched: 10. Looked up from germline, CDR1 is SEHNR and CDR2 is FQNEAQ (reference sequence). This CDR3 has 17 amino acids. The CDR3 is CASSLARIVGTGETQYF. CDR3 sequence (DNA): TGTGCCAGCAGCTTAGCGCGGATAGTGGGGACAGGAGAGACCCAGTACTTC.

This rearrangement joins TRBV4-2 to TRBJ2-4; 11 bases align to TRBD2. The CDR3 has 17 amino acids. CDR1 is LGHNA and CDR2 is YNFKEQ in the germline V gene. The V segment lost 10 bases and the J segment 4 bases; nucleotides outside the gene matches: 15. CDR3 region: CANSQGAGLAEKNIQYF. The CDR3 DNA sequence: TGTGCCAATAGCCAAGGTGCGGGACTAGCGGAAAAAAACATTCAGTACTTC.

About this clonotype: The germline gene is not matched at one end of the junction; a read error may be the cause. This chain joins TRBV11-2 and TRBJ2-7; 9 bases map to TRBD1. CDR1 and CDR2 (germline): SGHAT, FQNNGV. The CDR3 has 15 residues. The CDR3 spells CASSLRWTGESEQHF. The DNA of the CDR3 is TGTGCCAGCAGCTTACGATGGACAGGGGAGAGCGAGCAGCACTTC.

This clonotype appeared once. CDR3 DNA sequence: TGTGCCAGCAACTCAAACGGGATGATCAGGTTGTTTAATAAGCAGTTCTTC. This sequence encodes CASNSNGMIRLFNKQFF. This sequence joins TRBV11-1 and TRBJ2-1; maybe TRBD2 (5 bases). The CDR3 is made up of 17 amino acids. V lost 7 bases to trimming and J lost 11 bases, with 30 bases between them. Germline V gene sequence: CDR1 SGHAT, CDR2 FQDESV (reference sequence).